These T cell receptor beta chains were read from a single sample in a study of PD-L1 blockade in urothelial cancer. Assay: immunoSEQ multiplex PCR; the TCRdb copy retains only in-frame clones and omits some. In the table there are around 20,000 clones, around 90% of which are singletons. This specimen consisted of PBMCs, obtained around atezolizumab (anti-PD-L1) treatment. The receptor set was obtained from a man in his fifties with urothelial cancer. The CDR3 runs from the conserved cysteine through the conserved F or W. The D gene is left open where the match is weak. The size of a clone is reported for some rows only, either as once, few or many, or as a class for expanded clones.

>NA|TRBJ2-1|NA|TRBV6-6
TGTGCCAGCAGTTCCCACCGGGTTGACGAGCAGTTCTTC
CASSSHRVDEQFF
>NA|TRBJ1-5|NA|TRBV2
TGTGCCAGCAGTGGGGACACAATCTATAGCAATCAGCCCCAGCATTTT
CASSGDTIYSNQPQHF
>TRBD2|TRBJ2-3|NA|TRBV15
TGTGCCACCAGCAGAGAAACTAGCGGGGGGGCTAGCACAGATACGCAGTATTTT
CATSRETSGGASTDTQYF
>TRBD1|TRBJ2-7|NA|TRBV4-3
TGCGCCAGCAGCCAAGACCGGACAGGGCGGCACGAGCAGTACTTC
CASSQDRTGRHEQYF
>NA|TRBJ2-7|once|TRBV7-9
TGTGCCAGCAGCTTATCCTATCCTTACGAGCAGTACTTC
CASSLSYPYEQYF
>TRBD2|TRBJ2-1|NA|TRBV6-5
TGTGCCAGCAGTTCTCGGACTAGCGGGGCCTACAATGAGCAGTTCTTC
CASSSRTSGAYNEQFF
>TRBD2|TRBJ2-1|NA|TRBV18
TGTGCCAGCCTAATCCCGGGACTAGCGGGAGGGTTCTCCTACAATGAGCAGTTCTTC
CASLIPGLAGGFSYNEQFF
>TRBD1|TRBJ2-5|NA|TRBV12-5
TGTGCTAGTGGTTTGGTACTGGGCAGGGGGCCAGAGACCCAGTACTTC
CASGLVLGRGPETQYF
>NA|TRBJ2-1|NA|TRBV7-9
TGTGCCAGCAGATCTCCAGGGATTGAGCAGTTCTTC
CASRSPGIEQFF
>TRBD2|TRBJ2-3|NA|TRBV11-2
TGTGCCAGCAGCTTAGAAACTAGCGGGAAACCAGATACGCAGTATTTT
CASSLETSGKPDTQYF
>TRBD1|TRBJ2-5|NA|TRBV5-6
TGTGCCAGCAGCTTGGGGGACAGGGGATCAGAGACCCAGTACTTC
CASSLGDRGSETQYF
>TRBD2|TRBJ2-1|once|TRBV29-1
TGCAGCGGGAAGCGGGGGAGCTCCTACAATGAGCAGTTCTTC
CSGKRGSSYNEQFF
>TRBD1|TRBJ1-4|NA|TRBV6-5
TGTGCCAGCAGTTCATCGGACAGGGTGAAGAATGAAAAACTGTTTTTT
CASSSSDRVKNEKLFF
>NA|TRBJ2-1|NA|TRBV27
TGTGCCAGCAGTTTTCGGGGTATGCATGAGCAGTTCTTC
CASSFRGMHEQFF
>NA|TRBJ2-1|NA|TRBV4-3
TGCGCCAGCAGCCAAGACACAGCTAACAATGAGCAGTTCTTC
CASSQDTANNEQFF
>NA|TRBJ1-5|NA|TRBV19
TGTGCCAGTAGTATATCGGGGGGAGTCAGGCAGCCCCAGCATTTT
CASSISGGVRQPQHF
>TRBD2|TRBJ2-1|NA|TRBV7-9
TGTGCCAGCAGCCCACCAGGGACTAGCGGTAACAATGAGCAGTTCTTC
CASSPPGTSGNNEQFF
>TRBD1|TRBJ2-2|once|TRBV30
TGTGCCTGGGGGACAGGCACCGGGGAGCTGTTTTTT
CAWGTGTGELFF
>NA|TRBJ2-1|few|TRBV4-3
TGCGCCAGCAGCCAAGGTCCGGAGTTGCATGAGCAGTTCTTC
CASSQGPELHEQFF